This T cell receptor (beta chain) was recovered during a study of CD8 T cells in Susac syndrome. This clonotype came up once. The V gene end was trimmed by 2 bases and the J gene end by 2 bases; junction bases not matched to a gene: 8. The germline V gene has CDR1 DFQATT and CDR2 SNEGSKA (reference sequence). The CDR3 length is 16 residues. The authors carried out high-throughput sequencing of TCR beta. They applied it to CD8+ and CD4+ T cells obtained from blood. Negative isolation yielded CD8+ and CD4+ T cells; FACS enriched TEMRA cells. With random hexamers, reverse transcription was performed on about 0.5 to 1 ug of RNA. It was immunoSEQ multiplex PCR that amplified TCR beta CDR3 across 54 Vbeta and 13 Jbeta. One entry per CDR3 protein results from TCRdb running MiXCR on the immunoSEQ multiplex PCR reads. The data hold about 120,000 distinct CDR3 sequences, with just under 95% observed a single time.

This clonotype was obtained from a human donor in good health. The specimen sequenced was CD8+ T cells from PBMCs. V gene TRBV20-1 combines with J gene TRBJ2-1; 8 nucleotides line up with TRBD2. CDR3 nucleotide sequence: TGCAGTGCTAGAATTACCAGCGGGGGTGCCTACAATGAGCAGTTCTTC. As protein: CSARITSGGAYNEQFF.